The 21 T cell receptor beta chains below were found in one sample sequenced in a study of shared clonotypes between healthy human individuals. Data came from immunoSEQ multiplex PCR; TCRdb stores just in-frame clones and leaves some out. Of around 1.9 million clones listed, 93% are singletons. Cells designated naive CD8 were CD45RO-negative and were positively selected for CCR7, with terminally differentiated effector memory CD45RA+ cells excluded. The sequencing input was naive CD8+ T cells from PBMCs. The source of these receptors is a young man in good health. Some clones in this sample may be carry-over from other donors' samples.

The chain carries TRBV21-1 and TRBJ1-2. TRBV21-1 is marked as a pseudogene. This CDR3 has 12 residues. CDR3 loop: CASSKVKVGYTF. CDR3 bases: TGTGCCAGCAGCAAAGTGAAGGTTGGCTACACCTTC.

V and J are TRBV27 and TRBJ2-6; possibly TRBD2 for D (5 bases). The CDR3 is 17 amino acids. V lost 6 bases to trimming and J lost 3 bases, with 18 bases between them. Germline V lookup: CDR1 MNHEY, CDR2 SMNVEV (reference sequence). CDR3 sequence reads: CASSPRLWSGGANVLTF. The CDR3 DNA follows: TGTGCCAGCAGCCCGCGTTTGTGGAGCGGTGGGGCCAACGTCCTGACTTTC.

Only one count was recorded for this clone. V and J are TRBV10-2 and TRBJ2-7; the D is unclear. This CDR3 comprises 14 residues. CDR1 WSHSY and CDR2 SAAADI come from the germline V gene. The germline V and J ends were trimmed by 0 bases and 4 bases, with 10 bases remaining between them. CDR3 sequence: CASSESGKGYEQYF. DNA of the CDR3: TGCGCCAGCAGTGAGTCAGGAAAAGGATACGAGCAGTACTTC.

The chain recombines TRBV27 with TRBJ2-2; 8 bases fit TRBD1. Germline CDR1 is MNHEY and CDR2 is SMNVEV (reference sequence). The CDR3 is made up of 16 amino acids. J lost 6 bases, V lost 2 bases, and 8 bases had no gene match. The CDR3 here is CASSLIGTGLAGELFF. CDR3 DNA sequence: TGTGCCAGCAGTTTAATTGGGACAGGTCTCGCCGGGGAGCTGTTTTTT.

The chain couples TRBV19 to TRBJ1-4; no clear D gene. The CDR3 consists of 19 residues. Germline CDR1 reads LNHDA; CDR2 reads SQIVND (reference sequence). Trimming shortened V by 4 bases and J by 5 bases, and 26 bases separated the two germline ends. This CDR3 reads CASSTINGHTAAGNEKLFF. The DNA for the CDR3 is TGTGCCAGTAGTACCATCAACGGCCACACCGCTGCTGGCAATGAAAAACTGTTTTTT.

This chain joins TRBV28 and TRBJ1-1; 7 nucleotides align to TRBD1. The trim removed 4 bases at V and 4 bases at J, leaving 15 bases unmatched. CDR1 is MDHEN, CDR2 SYDVKM, per germline. The CDR3 consists of 17 residues. The CDR3 is CASSSDTGDKRGTEAFF. For the CDR3, the DNA is TGTGCCAGCAGTTCGGACACAGGGGATAAAAGGGGCACTGAAGCTTTCTTT. Variable domain in full (rest from reference TRBV28 and TRBJ1-1): DVKVTQSSRYLVKRTGEKVFLECVQDMDHENMFWYRQDPGLGLRLIYFSYDVKMKEKGDIPEGYSVSREKKERFSLILESASTNQTSMYLCASSSDTGDKRGTEAFFGQGTRLTVV.

This clone was seen just once. The chain employs TRBV9 and TRBJ1-1; D may be TRBD1 (6 bases). Trimming took off 3 bases at V and 1 base at J, with 10 bases between the two ends. The length of the CDR3 is 14 residues. Germline CDR1 reads SGDLS; CDR2 reads YYNGEE. The CDR3 DNA sequence: TGTGCCAGCAGCGCAGGGACATCGAACACTGAAGCTTTCTTT. Its protein is CASSAGTSNTEAFF.

As regards this clone: Other DNA sequences within the sample encode an identical CDR3. The CDR3 DNA reads TGTGCCAGCAGTTTCGGGGTTTCCTACGAGCAGTACTTC. It translates to CASSFGVSYEQYF. V gene TRBV27 combines with J gene TRBJ2-7, with D tentatively TRBD2 (5 bases). Trimming removed 3 bases from V and 1 base from J, with 7 bases in between. Germline CDR1 is MNHEY and CDR2 is SMNVEV (reference sequence). CDR3 length equals 13 residues.

As regards this clone: Other DNA sequences of this sample code for an identical CDR3. The rearrangement joins TRBV5-1 to TRBJ2-1, with D hard to call. The CDR3 runs to 12 residues. Germline CDR1 reads SGHRS; CDR2 reads YFSETQ. Trimming removed 1 base from V and 4 bases from J, with 3 bases in between. The CDR3 nucleotides read TGCGCCAGCAGCTTGTATTACAATGAGCAGTTCTTC. Its protein is CASSLYYNEQFF.

The chain links TRBV5-1 to TRBJ2-3; D is possibly TRBD1 (6 bases). The germline V and J ends were trimmed by 0 bases and 7 bases, with 12 bases remaining between them. This CDR3 has 14 residues. Germline V gene sequence: CDR1 SGHRS, CDR2 YFSETQ. This CDR3 is CASSLEGGINTQYF. In DNA, the CDR3 is TGCGCCAGCAGCTTGGAAGGGGGAATAAATACGCAGTATTTT.

As to this clone: Other DNA sequences in the sample encode the same CDR3. V and J are TRBV9 and TRBJ2-1; D gene unclear. Germline V gene data show CDR1 as SGDLS and CDR2 as YYNGEE. Trimming stripped 3 bases from V and 1 base from J, with 8 bases between. This CDR3 is 14 amino acids long. The CDR3 nucleotides read TGTGCCAGCAGCGGCCGGAGTTCCTACAATGAGCAGTTCTTC. It is translated as CASSGRSSYNEQFF.

V is TRBV2 and J is TRBJ2-7; TRBD1 agrees at 12 bases. Per germline, CDR1 SNHLY and CDR2 FYNNEI. The trim removed 10 bases at V and 4 bases at J, leaving 2 bases unmatched. The CDR3 totals 12 residues. CDR3 sequence reads: CATGQGAYEQYF. CDR3 DNA sequence: TGTGCCACGGGACAGGGGGCGTACGAGCAGTACTTC.

This chain connects TRBV6-4 to TRBJ1-1; a weak D match, TRBD1 (6 bases). This CDR3 is 14 amino acids long. V was clipped by 6 bases and J by 4 bases, with 15 bases between them. Germline CDR1 reads MRHNA; CDR2 reads SNTAGT. The CDR3 reads CASRGGGLGTEAFF. DNA of the CDR3: TGTGCCAGCAGAGGAGGGGGATTGGGCACTGAAGCTTTCTTT.

This rearrangement joins TRBV7-6 to TRBJ1-2, with TRBD1 matching over 9 bases. Germline V CDR1 and CDR2: SGHVS, FNYEAQ. This CDR3 region has 15 residues. J lost 5 bases, V lost 3 bases, and 7 bases had no gene match. CDR3 sequence reads: CASSLTTGGIYGYTF. CDR3 bases: TGTGCCAGCAGCTTGACGACAGGGGGTATTTATGGCTACACCTTC.

The chain couples TRBV15 to TRBJ1-5; weak D call: TRBD1 (5 bases). V lost 1 base and J lost 4, with 11 bases in between. The germline CDR1 and CDR2 sequences are LNHNV and YYDKDF (reference sequence). CDR3 length: 15 residues. CDR3 sequence (DNA): TGTGCCACCAGCAGAGGGAGACAGCGGAATCAGCCCCAGCATTTT. As protein: CATSRGRQRNQPQHF.

The CDR3 reads CASSPRQGSAYEQYF. As DNA, the CDR3 is TGTGCCAGCAGTCCCAGACAGGGTTCTGCCTACGAGCAGTACTTC. This rearrangement joins TRBV6-5 to TRBJ2-7; 7 nucleotides align to TRBD1. This CDR3 has 15 residues. The V gene's germline CDR1 is MNHEY and CDR2 SVGAGI. V lost 5 bases and J lost 2; bases outside the gene matches: 9.

The gene calls are TRBV7-9 and TRBJ2-1; 11 bases line up with TRBD2. The CDR3 is 19 residues long. V lost 5 bases, J lost 9 bases, and 21 bases stayed unmatched. Germline V gene lookup returns CDR1 SEHNR and CDR2 FQNEAQ (reference sequence). CDR3 sequence: CASSMRGSGTSGQPVEQFF. The CDR3 bases are TGTGCCAGCAGCATGCGAGGATCCGGGACTAGCGGACAGCCGGTTGAGCAGTTCTTC. Looking up the rest from reference TRBV7-9 and TRBJ2-1 gives the full variable domain: DTGVSQNPRHKITKRGQNVTFRCDPISEHNRLYWYRQTLGQGPEFLTYFQNEAQLEKSRLLSDRFSAERPKGSFSTLEIQRTEQGDSAMYLCASSMRGSGTSGQPVEQFFGPGTRLTVL.

CDR3 in DNA: TGTGCCAGCAGTGTATCGGCTCTACTCAATCAGCCCCAGCATTTT. Its protein is CASSVSALLNQPQHF. The chain uses TRBV6-1 and TRBJ1-5; D remains unclear. Germline V lookup: CDR1 MNHNS, CDR2 SASEGT. The CDR3 is 15 residues long. The V gene lost 4 bases and the J gene lost 3 bases, with 13 bases spanning the gap.

The chain carries TRBV5-6 and TRBJ2-6, with D perhaps TRBD1 (5 bases). Germline CDR1 and CDR2: SGHDT and YYEEEE. Trimming left V 0 bases short and J 0 bases short, with 13 bases between. The CDR3 is 18 amino acids. The DNA of the CDR3 is TGTGCCAGCAGCTTGGCACAGGCTGGTACCTCTGGGGCCAACGTCCTGACTTTC. It encodes CASSLAQAGTSGANVLTF.

V usage is TRBV7-9 and J usage is TRBJ1-2; the D gene is possibly TRBD1 (5 bases). Germline CDR1 reads SEHNR; CDR2 reads FQNEAQ (reference sequence). This CDR3 contains 15 residues. Deletions cut 5 bases from V and 5 bases from J, with 18 bases between. CDR3 residues: CASSLDRGGGYGYTF. CDR3 sequence (DNA): TGTGCCAGCAGCCTAGACCGTGGCGGGGGATATGGCTACACCTTC.

This sequence joins TRBV5-6 and TRBJ1-2; 8 nucleotides match TRBD1. The germline CDR1 and CDR2 sequences are SGHDT and YYEEEE. Losses at the gene ends were 4 bases for V and 1 base for J; bases not matched to a gene: 3. The CDR3 covers 14 residues. CDR3 sequence: CASSDGTGNYGYTF. CDR3 DNA: TGTGCCAGCAGCGATGGGACAGGTAACTATGGCTACACCTTC.